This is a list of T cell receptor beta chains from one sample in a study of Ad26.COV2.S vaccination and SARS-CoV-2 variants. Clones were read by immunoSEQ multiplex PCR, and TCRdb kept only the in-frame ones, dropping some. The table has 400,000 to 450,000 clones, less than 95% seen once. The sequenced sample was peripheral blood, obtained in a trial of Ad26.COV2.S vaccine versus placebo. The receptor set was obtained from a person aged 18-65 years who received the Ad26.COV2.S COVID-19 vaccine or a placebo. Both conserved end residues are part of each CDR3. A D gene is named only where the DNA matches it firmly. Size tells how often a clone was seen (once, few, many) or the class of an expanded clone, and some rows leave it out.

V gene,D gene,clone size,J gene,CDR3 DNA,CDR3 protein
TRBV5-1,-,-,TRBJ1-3,TGCGCCAGCAGCTTGGGCGACTCTGGAAACACCATATATTTT,CASSLGDSGNTIYF
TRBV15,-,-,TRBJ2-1,TGTGCCACCAGCAGAGCCTCCGGGAGTAGGCCCAATGAGCAGTTCTTC,CATSRASGSRPNEQFF
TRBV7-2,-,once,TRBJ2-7,TGTGCCAGCAGCCGGAGCCCTTACGAGCAGTACTTC,CASSRSPYEQYF
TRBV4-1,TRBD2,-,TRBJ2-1,TGCGCCAGCAGCCAAGATAGGACTAGCGGGGGTTACAATGAGCAGTTCTTC,CASSQDRTSGGYNEQFF
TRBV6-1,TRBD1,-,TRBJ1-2,TGTGCCAGCAGTGAATGGGACAGGGGGGGCTACACCTTC,CASSEWDRGGYTF
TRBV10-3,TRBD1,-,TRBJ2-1,TGTGCCACCAATACAGGGGGCTACTACAATGAGCAGTTCTTC,CATNTGGYYNEQFF
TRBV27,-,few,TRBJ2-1,TGTGCCAGCAGTTTTCAAGGGGCCTACAATGAGCAGTTCTTC,CASSFQGAYNEQFF
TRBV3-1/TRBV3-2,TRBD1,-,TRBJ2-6,TGTGCCAGCAGCCCCCGCGTCGGGACAGGGGTAGACGGGGCCAACGTCCTGACTTTC,CASSPRVGTGVDGANVLTF
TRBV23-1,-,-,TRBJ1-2,TGCGCCAGCAGGGGGGTCGGCTTC,CASRGVGF
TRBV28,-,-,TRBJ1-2,TGTGCCAGCAGTTTTAAAGGGGGAAATGGCTACACCTTC,CASSFKGGNGYTF
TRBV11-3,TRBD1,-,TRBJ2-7,TGTGCCAGCAGCGACTCCGGGACAGGGTCCTACGAGCAGTACTTC,CASSDSGTGSYEQYF
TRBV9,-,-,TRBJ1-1,TGTGCCAGCAGCGGAGGCCCCGGGACACGGAACACTGAAGCTTTCTTT,CASSGGPGTRNTEAFF
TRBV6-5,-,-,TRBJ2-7,TGTGCCAGGCGCCTCGGGAGCCCCAGCTACGAGCAGTACTTC,CARRLGSPSYEQYF
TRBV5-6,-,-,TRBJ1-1,TGTGCCAGCAGCAAGACAGGTTACCTAGAAGCTTTCTTT,CASSKTGYLEAFF
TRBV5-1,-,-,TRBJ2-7,TGCGCCAGCAGCAAGACTAGCTCCTACGAGCAGTACTTC,CASSKTSSYEQYF
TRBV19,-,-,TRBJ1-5,TGTGCCAGTAGTCTACGACTTAATAGTCAGCCCCAGCATTTT,CASSLRLNSQPQHF
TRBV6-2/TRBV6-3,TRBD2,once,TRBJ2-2,TGTGCCAGCAGTTACTCCACTAGCGAGTCCGGGGAGCTGTTTTTT,CASSYSTSESGELFF
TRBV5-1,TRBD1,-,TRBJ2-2,TGCGCCAGCAGCACCACGACAGGGGGCATCGGGGAGCTGTTTTTT,CASSTTTGGIGELFF
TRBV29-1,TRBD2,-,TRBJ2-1,TGCAGCGTTCTCGGGACTAGCGGGCCCCTTAGCTCCTACAATGAGCAGTTCTTC,CSVLGTSGPLSSYNEQFF
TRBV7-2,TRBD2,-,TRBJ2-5,TGTGCCAGCAGTCCCGGACTAGCGGGAGGGCGGGAGACCCAGTACTTC,CASSPGLAGGRETQYF
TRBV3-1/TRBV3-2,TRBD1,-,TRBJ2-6,TGTGCCAGCAGCAGGACAGGGGAGGGCGCTGGGGCCAACGTCCTGACTTTC,CASSRTGEGAGANVLTF
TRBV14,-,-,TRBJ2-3,TGTGCCAGCAGCCAATCGGATACGCAGTATTTT,CASSQSDTQYF
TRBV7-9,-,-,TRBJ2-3,TGTGCCAGCAGTTCGGAGGCGGATACGCAGTATTTT,CASSSEADTQYF
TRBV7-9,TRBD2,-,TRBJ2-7,TGTGCCAGCAGCCCCCTAGGGGCGGGAGATTACGAGCAGTACTTC,CASSPLGAGDYEQYF
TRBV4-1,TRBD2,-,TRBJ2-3,TGCGCCAGCAGGGGGCGGGAGCACACAGATACGCAGTATTTT,CASRGREHTDTQYF
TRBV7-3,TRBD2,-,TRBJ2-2,TGTGCCAGCAGCCGACTGGGACTACCGGAACAAAACACCGGGGAGCTGTTTTTT,CASSRLGLPEQNTGELFF
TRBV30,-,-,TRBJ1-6,TGTGCCTGGAGGGAGGGGCCGCCGCAAAATTCACCCCTCCACTTT,CAWREGPPQNSPLHF
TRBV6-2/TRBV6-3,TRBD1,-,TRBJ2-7,TGTGCCAGCAGTCACGGACAGGGATTCGAGCAGTACTTC,CASSHGQGFEQYF
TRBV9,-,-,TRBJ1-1,TGTGCCAGCAGCATAGGGACGAACACTGAAGCTTTCTTT,CASSIGTNTEAFF
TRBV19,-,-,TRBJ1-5,TGTGCCAGTAGTATAAGGTACCAGCCCCAGCATTTT,CASSIRYQPQHF
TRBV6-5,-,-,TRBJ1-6,TGTGCCAGCAGTTACGAGTCCATGGATTCACCCCTCCACTTT,CASSYESMDSPLHF